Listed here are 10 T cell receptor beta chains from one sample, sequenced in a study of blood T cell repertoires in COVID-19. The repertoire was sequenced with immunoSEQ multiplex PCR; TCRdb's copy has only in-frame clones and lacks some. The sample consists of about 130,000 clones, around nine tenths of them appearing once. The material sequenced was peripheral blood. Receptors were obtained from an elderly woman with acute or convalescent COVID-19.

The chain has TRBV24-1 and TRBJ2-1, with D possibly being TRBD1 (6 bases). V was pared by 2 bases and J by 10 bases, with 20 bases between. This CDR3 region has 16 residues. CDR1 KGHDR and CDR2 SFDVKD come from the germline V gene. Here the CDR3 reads CATSDSTGFGLGEQFF. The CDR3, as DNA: TGTGCCACCAGTGATTCGACAGGTTTTGGTTTGGGGGAGCAGTTCTTC.

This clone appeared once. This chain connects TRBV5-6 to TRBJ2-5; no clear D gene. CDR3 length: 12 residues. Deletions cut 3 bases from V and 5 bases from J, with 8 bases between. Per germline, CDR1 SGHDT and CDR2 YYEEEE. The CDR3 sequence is CASSSLRETQYF. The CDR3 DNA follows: TGTGCCAGCAGCTCTCTACGGGAGACCCAGTACTTC.

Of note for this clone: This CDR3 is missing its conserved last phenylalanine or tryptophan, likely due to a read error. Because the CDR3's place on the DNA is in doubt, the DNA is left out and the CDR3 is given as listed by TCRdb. This CDR3 is CASSPEGGSLSL. The J gene is TRBJ1-3, the V gene TRBV7-9. From its first to its last residue, the CDR3 has 12 amino acids. CDR1 is SEHNR, CDR2 FQNEAQ, per germline (reference sequence).

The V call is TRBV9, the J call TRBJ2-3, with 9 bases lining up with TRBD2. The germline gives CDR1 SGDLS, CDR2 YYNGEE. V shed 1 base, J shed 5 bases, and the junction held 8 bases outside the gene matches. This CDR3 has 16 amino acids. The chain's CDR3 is CASSVRSGRTGDTQYF. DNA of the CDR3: TGTGCCAGCAGCGTACGTAGCGGGAGAACTGGAGATACGCAGTATTTT.

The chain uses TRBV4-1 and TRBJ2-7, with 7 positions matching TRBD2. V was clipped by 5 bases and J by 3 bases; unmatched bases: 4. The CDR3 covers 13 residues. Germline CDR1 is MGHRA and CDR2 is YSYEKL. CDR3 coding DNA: TGCGCCAGCAGCACTAGCGAGGTCTACGAGCAGTACTTC. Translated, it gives CASSTSEVYEQYF.

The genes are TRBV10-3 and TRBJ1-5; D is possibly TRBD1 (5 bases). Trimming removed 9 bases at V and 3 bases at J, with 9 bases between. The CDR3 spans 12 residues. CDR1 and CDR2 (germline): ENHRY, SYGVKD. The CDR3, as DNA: TGTGCCATTCAGGGCGACAATCAGCCCCAGCATTTT. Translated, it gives CAIQGDNQPQHF.

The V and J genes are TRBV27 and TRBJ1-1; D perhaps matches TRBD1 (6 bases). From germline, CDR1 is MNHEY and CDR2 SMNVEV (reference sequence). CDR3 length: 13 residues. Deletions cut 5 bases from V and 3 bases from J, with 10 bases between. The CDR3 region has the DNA TGTGCCAGCAGTCCGTACAGGGACACTGAAGCTTTCTTT. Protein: CASSPYRDTEAFF.

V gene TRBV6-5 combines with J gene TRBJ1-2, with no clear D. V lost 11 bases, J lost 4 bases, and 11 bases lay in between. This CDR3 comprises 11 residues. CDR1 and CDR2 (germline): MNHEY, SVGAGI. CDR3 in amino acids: CAEAGIYGYTF. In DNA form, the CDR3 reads TGTGCCGAGGCGGGAATCTATGGCTACACCTTC.

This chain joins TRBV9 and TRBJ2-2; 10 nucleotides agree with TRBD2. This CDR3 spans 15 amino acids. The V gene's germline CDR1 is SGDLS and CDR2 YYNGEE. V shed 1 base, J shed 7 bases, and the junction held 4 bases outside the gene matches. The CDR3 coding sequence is TGTGCCAGCAGCGTAAGCGGGGGGGCCAGCGGGGAGCTGTTTTTT. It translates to CASSVSGGASGELFF.

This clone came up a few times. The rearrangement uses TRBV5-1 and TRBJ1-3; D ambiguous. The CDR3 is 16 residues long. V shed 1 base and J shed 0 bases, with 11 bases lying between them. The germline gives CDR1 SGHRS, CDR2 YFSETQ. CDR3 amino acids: CASSLWEASSGNTIYF. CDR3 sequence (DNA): TGCGCCAGCAGCTTGTGGGAGGCCAGCTCTGGAAACACCATATATTTT.